A selection of T cell receptor beta chains follows, all from one sample in a study of cytomegalovirus exposure and HLA in healthy donors. Profiled with immunoSEQ multiplex PCR; TCRdb holds only in-frame clones, not every one. Of about 130,000 clones in the sample, approximately 71% were seen once. The sample comprised PBMCs. All receptors come from a man younger than 40 in good health and CMV-seronegative. Each CDR3 is given with its conserved first and last residue. Fields, in order: CDR3 DNA, CDR3 protein, V gene, D gene, clone size, J gene. D genes are given only for firm matches. Clone size appears in some rows only: once, few, many, or a class for an expanded clone.

CDR3nt: TGTGCCAGCAGCCCGGACAGGGGGCGAAGCTATGGCTACACCTTC
CDR3aa: CASSPDRGRSYGYTF
v_gene: TRBV14
d_gene: TRBD1
abundance: -
j_gene: TRBJ1-2

CDR3nt: TGCAGCGTTGTCCCCCTGGGACAGGGCAATTACGAGCAGTACTTC
CDR3aa: CSVVPLGQGNYEQYF
v_gene: TRBV29-1
d_gene: TRBD1
abundance: -
j_gene: TRBJ2-7

CDR3nt: TGTGCCAGCAGCCAAGTGATACGGTTTGAGACCCAGTACTTC
CDR3aa: CASSQVIRFETQYF
v_gene: TRBV14
d_gene: -
abundance: -
j_gene: TRBJ2-5

CDR3nt: TGCAGCGGGACAGGGGGCCCTAACTATGGCTACACCTTC
CDR3aa: CSGTGGPNYGYTF
v_gene: TRBV29-1
d_gene: TRBD1
abundance: -
j_gene: TRBJ1-2

CDR3nt: TGTGCCAGCAGTGCCGGGAGCCTGAGCTCCTACAATGAGCAGTTCTTC
CDR3aa: CASSAGSLSSYNEQFF
v_gene: TRBV6-1
d_gene: -
abundance: -
j_gene: TRBJ2-1

CDR3nt: TGTGCCAGCAGCTTAATTTCCAGGGGGGACACCGGGGAGCTGTTTTTT
CDR3aa: CASSLISRGDTGELFF
v_gene: TRBV7-6
d_gene: -
abundance: -
j_gene: TRBJ2-2

CDR3nt: TGTGCCTGGGGACAATCGGCTGGAAACACCATATATTTT
CDR3aa: CAWGQSAGNTIYF
v_gene: TRBV30
d_gene: -
abundance: once
j_gene: TRBJ1-3

CDR3nt: TGTGCCAGCAGCGGGTTAAGGGACTCGGCTTTCTTT
CDR3aa: CASSGLRDSAFF
v_gene: TRBV5-4
d_gene: -
abundance: -
j_gene: TRBJ1-1

CDR3nt: TGCGCCAGCACCCTGCGGGACCCCGCGGGGGACACAATTAAACTAGCGGGGCCCACAGATACGCAGTATTTT
CDR3aa: CASTLRDPAGDTIKLAGPTDTQYF
v_gene: TRBV10-1
d_gene: TRBD2
abundance: few
j_gene: TRBJ2-3

CDR3nt: TGTGCCAGCAGCTTAGAGGGGTTTGCCGCCGGGGAGCTGTTTTTT
CDR3aa: CASSLEGFAAGELFF
v_gene: TRBV7-6
d_gene: -
abundance: -
j_gene: TRBJ2-2

CDR3nt: TGCGCCAGCAGCTTGGGACAGGGTGGGAACACAGATACGCAGTATTTT
CDR3aa: CASSLGQGGNTDTQYF
v_gene: TRBV5-1
d_gene: TRBD1
abundance: -
j_gene: TRBJ2-3

CDR3nt: TGTGCCTGGAGTAGGGGCGGGAGGGCCGGGTCGGGAGCTTTCTTT
CDR3aa: CAWSRGGRAGSGAFF
v_gene: TRBV30
d_gene: -
abundance: -
j_gene: TRBJ1-1

CDR3nt: TGTGCCAGCAGTGAAACTAGCAGCAACTACAATGAGCAGTTCTTC
CDR3aa: CASSETSSNYNEQFF
v_gene: TRBV2
d_gene: -
abundance: -
j_gene: TRBJ2-1

CDR3nt: TGTGCCAGCAGTTACGACAGGGGGAACTACGAGCAGTACTTC
CDR3aa: CASSYDRGNYEQYF
v_gene: TRBV6-5
d_gene: TRBD1
abundance: few
j_gene: TRBJ2-7

CDR3nt: TGTGCCAGTAGCAATGGAGGGCCTGGTGGCTACACCTTC
CDR3aa: CASSNGGPGGYTF
v_gene: TRBV19
d_gene: -
abundance: -
j_gene: TRBJ1-2

CDR3nt: TGTGCCAGTAGTATAGTCGGGACCGGGACAAAAAGAAACACTGAAGCTTTCTTT
CDR3aa: CASSIVGTGTKRNTEAFF
v_gene: TRBV19
d_gene: -
abundance: once
j_gene: TRBJ1-1

CDR3nt: TGTGCCAGCAGCCCTAGTAGCAATCAGCCCCAGCATTTT
CDR3aa: CASSPSSNQPQHF
v_gene: TRBV6-5
d_gene: -
abundance: -
j_gene: TRBJ1-5

CDR3nt: TGTGCCAGCAGCCGAACACTAGCGGGAGGCTACGAGCAGTACTTC
CDR3aa: CASSRTLAGGYEQYF
v_gene: TRBV6-5
d_gene: TRBD2
abundance: few
j_gene: TRBJ2-7

CDR3nt: TGTGCCAGCAGTCCCCCGGGTTCAGATACGCAGTATTTT
CDR3aa: CASSPPGSDTQYF
v_gene: TRBV27
d_gene: -
abundance: -
j_gene: TRBJ2-3

CDR3nt: TGTGCCAGCAGCAAAGGTGGAGCCCATCTTACTAGCTACACCTTC
CDR3aa: CASSKGGAHLTSYTF
v_gene: TRBV21-1
d_gene: -
abundance: -
j_gene: TRBJ1-2

CDR3nt: TGTGCCAGCAGTTTAATACAGGGGAGGATGAACACTGAAGCTTTCTTT
CDR3aa: CASSLIQGRMNTEAFF
v_gene: TRBV28
d_gene: TRBD1
abundance: -
j_gene: TRBJ1-1

CDR3nt: TGTGCCAGCAGGGAACAGCCGAACACTGAAGCTTTCTTT
CDR3aa: CASREQPNTEAFF
v_gene: TRBV6-5
d_gene: -
abundance: -
j_gene: TRBJ1-1

CDR3nt: TGTGCCACCAGCAGAACAGGGGGCACCTACAATGAGCAGTTCTTC
CDR3aa: CATSRTGGTYNEQFF
v_gene: TRBV15
d_gene: TRBD1
abundance: -
j_gene: TRBJ2-1

CDR3nt: TGCGCCAGCAGCGGACAGGGTATTAACTATGGCTACACCTTC
CDR3aa: CASSGQGINYGYTF
v_gene: TRBV5-1
d_gene: TRBD1
abundance: -
j_gene: TRBJ1-2

CDR3nt: TGTGCCGGCAGCAGACGGGAGGAGGTCTACGAGCAGTACTTC
CDR3aa: CAGSRREEVYEQYF
v_gene: TRBV28
d_gene: TRBD2
abundance: -
j_gene: TRBJ2-7

CDR3nt: TGTGCCAGCAGCCGGGACTCCATCTACGAGCAGTACTTC
CDR3aa: CASSRDSIYEQYF
v_gene: TRBV6-5
d_gene: -
abundance: -
j_gene: TRBJ2-7

CDR3nt: TGTGCCTGGGGCCTGTGGGGGCAAGGAGAGACCCAGTACTTC
CDR3aa: CAWGLWGQGETQYF
v_gene: TRBV30
d_gene: -
abundance: -
j_gene: TRBJ2-5

CDR3nt: TGTGCCAGCAGCTCCTGGGACTATCCGAAAGAGACCCAGTACTTC
CDR3aa: CASSSWDYPKETQYF
v_gene: TRBV11-2
d_gene: TRBD2
abundance: -
j_gene: TRBJ2-5

CDR3nt: TGTGCCAGCAGAGCCGACAGGGGGCGTCACAATGAGCAGTTCTTC
CDR3aa: CASRADRGRHNEQFF
v_gene: TRBV2
d_gene: TRBD1
abundance: few
j_gene: TRBJ2-1

CDR3nt: TGCGCCAGCAGCCAGTGGGGGGGACTCTCCTACGAGCAGTACTTC
CDR3aa: CASSQWGGLSYEQYF
v_gene: TRBV4-1
d_gene: TRBD2
abundance: few
j_gene: TRBJ2-7

CDR3nt: TGTGCCACCAGCCCGGGACACCCACAAGAGACCCAGTACTTC
CDR3aa: CATSPGHPQETQYF
v_gene: TRBV15
d_gene: -
abundance: -
j_gene: TRBJ2-5

CDR3nt: TGTGCCAGCAGTCCGACGACTAGCGGGAGATACGAGCAGTACTTC
CDR3aa: CASSPTTSGRYEQYF
v_gene: TRBV28
d_gene: TRBD2
abundance: -
j_gene: TRBJ2-7

CDR3nt: TGCGCCAGCAGTCTGACAGGGTTTAATGAAAAACTGTTTTTT
CDR3aa: CASSLTGFNEKLFF
v_gene: TRBV10-2
d_gene: TRBD1
abundance: -
j_gene: TRBJ1-4

CDR3nt: TGTGCCAGCAGTTCGACATTGAACTATGGCTACACCTTC
CDR3aa: CASSSTLNYGYTF
v_gene: TRBV27
d_gene: -
abundance: -
j_gene: TRBJ1-2

CDR3nt: TGTGCCAGCAGTTACGGTTCAGCGGGGGGAGAGACCCAGTACTTC
CDR3aa: CASSYGSAGGETQYF
v_gene: TRBV6-5
d_gene: TRBD2
abundance: -
j_gene: TRBJ2-5

CDR3nt: TGTGCCGGTGTAGCCAAGGACAGGGCAGGCTACTACGAGCAGTACTTC
CDR3aa: CAGVAKDRAGYYEQYF
v_gene: TRBV2
d_gene: TRBD1
abundance: few
j_gene: TRBJ2-7

CDR3nt: TGTGCCTGGAGTGTACAGGCGAACACTGAAGCTTTCTTT
CDR3aa: CAWSVQANTEAFF
v_gene: TRBV30
d_gene: -
abundance: -
j_gene: TRBJ1-1

CDR3nt: TGCAGCGAGACAGGAATTGGGGGGACCCAGTACTTC
CDR3aa: CSETGIGGTQYF
v_gene: TRBV29-1
d_gene: -
abundance: -
j_gene: TRBJ2-5

CDR3nt: TGTGCCAGCAGCGCAAGGGGACAGGGGGACAATGAGCAGTTCTTC
CDR3aa: CASSARGQGDNEQFF
v_gene: TRBV11-2
d_gene: TRBD1
abundance: -
j_gene: TRBJ2-1

CDR3nt: TGTGCCAGCAGCCTATCGACCGGGGTCTTTGAGACCCAGTACTTC
CDR3aa: CASSLSTGVFETQYF
v_gene: TRBV11-2
d_gene: -
abundance: -
j_gene: TRBJ2-5

CDR3nt: TGTGCCAGCAGCTTAGAGGCAGGGGGCACGTCTGGGGCCAACGTCCTGACTTTC
CDR3aa: CASSLEAGGTSGANVLTF
v_gene: TRBV7-6
d_gene: TRBD1
abundance: -
j_gene: TRBJ2-6

CDR3nt: TGCGCCAGCAATAATTTGGGAGGGGCCTACGAGCAGTACTTC
CDR3aa: CASNNLGGAYEQYF
v_gene: TRBV5-1
d_gene: TRBD2
abundance: -
j_gene: TRBJ2-7

CDR3nt: TGTGCCAGTGGCCAACTACCCGTCCGGGACTATAGCACAGATACGCAGTATTTT
CDR3aa: CASGQLPVRDYSTDTQYF
v_gene: TRBV19
d_gene: TRBD2
abundance: -
j_gene: TRBJ2-3